These 31 T cell receptor beta chains originate from one sample sequenced in a study of technical replicates of blood from a handful of donors. Clones were read by immunoSEQ multiplex PCR, and TCRdb kept only the in-frame ones, dropping some. The sample has just over 95,000 clones, roughly 95% seen once; the top ten hold approximately 0.21%. The sequenced material came from T cells isolated from PBMCs. These TCRs come from a human donor in good health.

This clone appeared once. The CDR3 is CAWTPGIPYEQYF. In DNA form, the CDR3 reads TGTGCCTGGACCCCAGGGATCCCCTACGAGCAGTACTTC. The chain is built from TRBV30 and TRBJ2-7; possible D gene TRBD1, 5 bases. Trimming took off 4 bases at V and 2 bases at J, with 12 bases between the two ends. The CDR3 length is 13 residues. The V gene's germline CDR1 is GTSNPN and CDR2 SVGIG (reference sequence). Variable domain in full (rest from reference TRBV30 and TRBJ2-7): SQTIHQWPATLVQPVGSPLSLECTVEGTSNPNLYWYRQAAGRGLQLLFYSVGIGQISSEVPQNLSASRPQDRQFILSSKKLLLSDSGFYLCAWTPGIPYEQYFGPGTRLTVT.

The chain joins TRBV11-2 to TRBJ1-2; TRBD1 agrees at 7 bases. The CDR3 has 18 amino acids. CDR1 and CDR2 (germline): SGHAT, FQNNGV. The V gene end was trimmed by 7 bases and the J gene end by 7 bases; junction bases not matched to a gene: 24. The CDR3 DNA reads TGTGCCAGCACCCAATCAATGACAGGGAGAAGCCCGTTCGGTGGCTACACCTTC. Its translation is CASTQSMTGRSPFGGYTF.

V gene TRBV6-5 combines with J gene TRBJ1-5; no firm D call. The germline CDR1 and CDR2 sequences are MNHEY and SVGAGI. The CDR3 spans 14 residues. V lost 6 bases, J lost 0 bases, and 9 bases lay in between. The CDR3 DNA reads TGTGCCAGCAGCCTAGACTATAGCAATCAGCCCCAGCATTTT. This codes for CASSLDYSNQPQHF.

The rearrangement uses TRBV9 and TRBJ1-1, with D possibly TRBD1 on 5 matching bases. The CDR3 covers 16 residues. Trimming took 4 bases from V and 4 from J, leaving 20 bases between them. Germline V gene lookup returns CDR1 SGDLS and CDR2 YYNGEE. The CDR3 loop is CASSPRGEGSGTEAFF. The CDR3 bases are TGTGCCAGCAGCCCGCGAGGGGAGGGGTCTGGCACTGAAGCTTTCTTT.

This sequence joins TRBV14 and TRBJ2-5; maybe TRBD1 (7 bases). CDR1 and CDR2 (germline): SGHDN, FVKESK. The CDR3 runs 12 residues. V lost 8 bases and J 7 bases, leaving 14 bases between the germline ends. CDR3 nucleotides: TGTGCCAGCGGGGGGACAGCCGGGACCCAGTACTTC. Protein product: CASGGTAGTQYF.

The chain couples TRBV7-9 to TRBJ2-1; a possible D gene is TRBD2 (6 bases). This CDR3 is built from 19 residues. Per germline, CDR1 SEHNR and CDR2 FQNEAQ (reference sequence). Trimming stripped 2 bases from V and 0 bases from J, with 20 bases between. This CDR3 reads CASSLFGAAGRSSYNEQFF. CDR3 sequence (DNA): TGTGCCAGCAGCTTATTTGGTGCAGCGGGTCGAAGCTCCTACAATGAGCAGTTCTTC.

This rearrangement joins TRBV28 to TRBJ1-2; D perhaps matches TRBD1 (5 bases). From germline, CDR1 is MDHEN and CDR2 SYDVKM. V was shortened by 2 bases and J by 5 bases, with 9 bases between the two germline ends. CDR3 length: 13 amino acids. The CDR3 reads CASSLRGDYGYTF. CDR3 nucleotide sequence: TGTGCCAGCAGTTTACGGGGGGATTATGGCTACACCTTC.

The chain joins TRBV6-5 to TRBJ2-1, with 11 bases that match TRBD1. Losses at the gene ends were 7 bases for V and 8 bases for J; bases not matched to a gene: 10. The CDR3 is 15 residues long. Germline lookup yields CDR1 MNHEY and CDR2 SVGAGI. Here the CDR3 reads CASKRTGGVGDEQFF. The CDR3, as DNA: TGTGCCAGCAAGAGGACAGGGGGCGTAGGCGATGAGCAGTTCTTC.

The CDR3 nucleotides are TGTGCCAGCAGCGCACTAGCGGGGGGGACCTACAATGAGCAGTTCTTC. Translation: CASSALAGGTYNEQFF. The chain links TRBV9 to TRBJ2-1, with 13 nucleotides matching TRBD2. With 3 bases clipped from V and 2 bases from J, the junction kept 2 bases outside the gene matches. The CDR3 totals 16 residues. The germline V gene encodes CDR1 SGDLS and CDR2 YYNGEE.

This clone was found once. V and J are TRBV2 and TRBJ2-2, with D unresolved. Germline V CDR1 and CDR2: SNHLY, FYNNEI. V shed 7 bases and J shed 1 base, with 7 bases lying between them. There are 13 residues in the CDR3. CDR3 coding DNA: TGTGCCAGCATCCCAGGGAACACCGGGGAGCTGTTTTTT. Protein: CASIPGNTGELFF.

The chain combines TRBV28 with TRBJ2-5; D is perhaps TRBD2 (6 bases). Trimming left V 3 bases short and J 4 bases short, with 12 bases between. Germline V gene data show CDR1 as MDHEN and CDR2 as SYDVKM. The CDR3 is made up of 14 amino acids. The CDR3 region has the DNA TGTGCCAGCAGTTTCCCAGGAGGGTCAGAGACCCAGTACTTC. Translated, it gives CASSFPGGSETQYF.

The V call is TRBV5-1, the J call TRBJ1-1, with D tentatively TRBD1 (5 bases). Per germline, CDR1 SGHRS and CDR2 YFSETQ. V lost 4 bases to trimming and J lost 6 bases, with 16 bases between them. The CDR3 is 14 residues long. The CDR3 nucleotides are TGCGCCAGCAGCCCCCCGCAGGGCGACGCTGAAGCTTTCTTT. Encoded protein: CASSPPQGDAEAFF.

The CDR3 sequence is CASSLGAGGVTDTQYF. CDR3 sequence (DNA): TGTGCCAGCAGCTTAGGAGCGGGGGGGGTCACAGATACGCAGTATTTT. V usage is TRBV7-2 and J usage is TRBJ2-3; 10 bases align to TRBD2. Trimming took 1 base from V and 2 from J; bases not matched to a gene: 3. This CDR3 has 16 residues. The V gene's germline CDR1 is SGHTA and CDR2 FQGNSA.

V and J are TRBV7-3 and TRBJ2-7, with a tentative D call TRBD2 (6 bases). The CDR3 loop spans 15 amino acids. V was pared by 5 bases and J by 4 bases, with 18 bases between. CDR1 is SGHTA and CDR2 is FQGTGA in the germline V gene. The CDR3 DNA is TGTGCCAGCAGCGTTTCCGGGGGATCGGGGTACGAGCAGTACTTC. This gives the protein CASSVSGGSGYEQYF.

This chain links TRBV6-6 with TRBJ1-2, with D unclear. V gave up 0 bases and J gave up 4 bases, with 9 bases separating them. This CDR3 has 14 amino acids. Germline V gene sequence: CDR1 MNHNY, CDR2 SVGAGI (reference sequence). The CDR3 sequence: CASSYSTRRYGYTF. The CDR3 coding sequence is TGTGCCAGCAGTTACTCGACACGGCGCTATGGCTACACCTTC.

V is TRBV6-1 and J is TRBJ1-2; 9 nucleotides match TRBD1. The germline CDR1 and CDR2 sequences are MNHNS and SASEGT. V gave up 4 bases and J gave up 7 bases; unmatched junction bases: 13. The CDR3 is made up of 16 amino acids. CDR3 protein: CASSVSPGQGGVGYTF. In DNA, the CDR3 is TGTGCCAGCAGTGTCTCGCCGGGACAGGGCGGAGTTGGCTACACCTTC.

The chain recombines TRBV5-6 with TRBJ1-1; D gene unclear. The germline gives CDR1 SGHDT, CDR2 YYEEEE. The CDR3 has 15 residues. V lost 1 base to trimming and J lost 3 bases, with 13 bases between them. The CDR3 spells CASSLWVGGYTEAFF. The CDR3, as DNA: TGTGCCAGCAGCTTGTGGGTAGGAGGGTACACTGAAGCTTTCTTT.

In its sample, this clone was seen once. Other DNA sequences in the same sample also yield this CDR3. V usage is TRBV7-9 and J usage is TRBJ2-7, with a tentative D call TRBD1 (5 bases). Trimming left V 2 bases short and J 3 bases short, with 5 bases between. The germline CDR1 and CDR2 sequences are SEHNR and FQNEAQ (reference sequence). The CDR3 spans 12 residues. CDR3 region: CASSLRGYEQYF. The DNA of the CDR3 is TGTGCCAGCAGCTTAAGGGGCTACGAGCAGTACTTC.

The chain recombines TRBV5-1 with TRBJ1-4, with D maybe TRBD1 (6 bases). The germline V gene has CDR1 SGHRS and CDR2 YFSETQ. This CDR3 region has 15 residues. The V end lost 4 bases, the J end lost 7 bases, and 17 bases lay between the germline ends. CDR3 coding DNA: TGCGCCAGCAGCCCCGAAGGAGGCAGGGGTGAAAAACTGTTTTTT. Protein: CASSPEGGRGEKLFF.

This chain links TRBV7-2 with TRBJ2-4; D not resolved. CDR1 is SGHTA, CDR2 FQGNSA, per germline. The ends were cut back, 1 base at V and 0 bases at J, with 10 bases in the middle. The CDR3 loop spans 16 amino acids. The chain's CDR3 is CASSLGHMLAKNIQYF. CDR3 bases: TGTGCCAGCAGCTTAGGGCACATGCTAGCCAAAAACATTCAGTACTTC.

The chain is built from TRBV7-9 and TRBJ2-1, with 8 bases matching TRBD2. J gave up 3 bases and V 5 bases, and 12 bases lay outside the gene matches. CDR3 size: 17 residues. CDR1 is SEHNR, CDR2 FQNEAQ, per germline (reference sequence). The CDR3 protein is CASSPTPGLDDYNEQFF. In DNA form, the CDR3 reads TGTGCCAGCAGCCCGACCCCGGGACTAGACGACTACAATGAGCAGTTCTTC.

CDR3 residues: CASSYFPGRDTEAFF. CDR3 bases: TGTGCCAGCAGTTACTTTCCGGGTCGGGACACTGAAGCTTTCTTT. The chain links TRBV6-5 to TRBJ1-1; D uncertain. CDR3 length: 15 residues. Trimming took off 1 base at V and 3 bases at J, with 12 bases between the two ends. Germline-derived CDR1 and CDR2 are MNHEY and SVGAGI.

The chain links TRBV19 to TRBJ2-1; no definite D call. Germline lookup yields CDR1 LNHDA and CDR2 SQIVND (reference sequence). V lost 9 bases, J lost 6 bases, and 15 bases lay in between. This CDR3 region has 13 residues. The CDR3 sequence is CASGRPSRNEQFF. CDR3 bases: TGTGCCAGCGGTCGTCCTAGTCGCAATGAGCAGTTCTTC.

The chain is built from TRBV11-1 and TRBJ2-3, with D possibly TRBD2 on 5 matching bases. V lost 1 base to trimming and J lost 2 bases, with 13 bases between them. Germline lookup yields CDR1 SGHAT and CDR2 FQDESV (reference sequence). The CDR3 consists of 16 residues. The CDR3 spells CASSLVGGGPTDTQYF. As DNA, the CDR3 is TGTGCCAGCAGCTTAGTAGGTGGCGGGCCCACAGATACGCAGTATTTT. The whole variable domain, remainder taken from reference TRBV11-1 and TRBJ2-3, is EAEVAQSPRYKITEKSQAVAFWCDPISGHATLYWYRQILGQGPELLVQFQDESVVDDSQLPKDRFSAERLKGVDSTLKIQPAELGDSAMYLCASSLVGGGPTDTQYFGPGTRLTVL.

The chain joins TRBV19 to TRBJ1-1; TRBD1 is a possible D gene (5 bases). Germline V lookup: CDR1 LNHDA, CDR2 SQIVND (reference sequence). Trimming left V 5 bases short and J 3 bases short, with 10 bases between. CDR3 length: 13 amino acids. CDR3 in DNA: TGTGCCAGTAGTCGGACCAGGGACACTGAAGCTTTCTTT. Protein product: CASSRTRDTEAFF.

The chain uses TRBV5-1 and TRBJ2-1; tentative D call: TRBD2 (6 bases). From germline, CDR1 is SGHRS and CDR2 YFSETQ. Trimming removed 1 base at V and 1 base at J, with 12 bases between. The CDR3 is 16 residues long. The CDR3 DNA sequence: TGCGCCAGCAGCTTGCTCGGGAGCGGTTCCTACAATGAGCAGTTCTTC. Amino acids: CASSLLGSGSYNEQFF.

The J gene is TRBJ2-1, the V gene TRBV5-5; TRBD2 matches at 7 bases. V was pared by 0 bases and J by 6 bases, with 6 bases of the junction left unmatched. Germline V gene data show CDR1 as SGHKS and CDR2 as YYEKEE (reference sequence). This CDR3 contains 15 residues. DNA of the CDR3: TGTGCCAGCAGCTTGGTGCTACGGGAGGTCAATGAGCAGTTCTTC. Its protein product is CASSLVLREVNEQFF.

The chain couples TRBV6-1 to TRBJ1-3; D is ambiguous. The CDR3 extends over 16 amino acids. The ends were cut back, 2 bases at V and 0 bases at J, with 11 bases in the middle. CDR1 MNHNS and CDR2 SASEGT come from the germline V gene. The CDR3 spells CASSEMAGSSGNTIYF. Here the CDR3 DNA reads TGTGCCAGCAGTGAAATGGCAGGAAGCTCTGGAAACACCATATATTTT.

V gene TRBV7-6 combines with J gene TRBJ2-5; tentatively, D is TRBD2 (7 bases). The CDR3 is 14 residues long. The V gene's germline CDR1 is SGHVS and CDR2 FNYEAQ. Trimming cost V 5 bases and J 4 bases, with 14 bases left between them. The CDR3 reads CASSGRGEGETQYF. The CDR3 nucleotides are TGTGCCAGCAGCGGTAGGGGGGAGGGAGAGACCCAGTACTTC.

The chain links TRBV5-1 to TRBJ2-5, with TRBD1 matching over 8 bases. V lost 0 bases, J lost 1 base, and 5 bases stayed unmatched. Germline values: CDR1 SGHRS, CDR2 YFSETQ. There are 16 residues in the CDR3. CDR3 nucleotides: TGCGCCAGCAGCTTGGGTCAGGGGGCCCCCCAAGAGACCCAGTACTTC. Protein product: CASSLGQGAPQETQYF. Using reference TRBV5-1 and TRBJ2-5 for the parts outside the CDR3, the full variable domain is KAGVTQTPRYLIKTRGQQVTLSCSPISGHRSVSWYQQTPGQGLQFLFEYFSETQRNKGNFPGRFSGRQFSNSRSEMNVSTLELGDSALYLCASSLGQGAPQETQYFGPGTRLLVL.

The chain is built from TRBV1 and TRBJ2-7; the table's D call, TRBD2, has no DNA check behind it. TRBV1 counts as a pseudogene. CDR3 length: 17 amino acids. Written as DNA, the CDR3 is TGCACCAGCAGCCGCCCCGGGACTCCCTTTGGGCTCTACGAGCAGTACTTC. Protein sequence: CTSSRPGTPFGLYEQYF.